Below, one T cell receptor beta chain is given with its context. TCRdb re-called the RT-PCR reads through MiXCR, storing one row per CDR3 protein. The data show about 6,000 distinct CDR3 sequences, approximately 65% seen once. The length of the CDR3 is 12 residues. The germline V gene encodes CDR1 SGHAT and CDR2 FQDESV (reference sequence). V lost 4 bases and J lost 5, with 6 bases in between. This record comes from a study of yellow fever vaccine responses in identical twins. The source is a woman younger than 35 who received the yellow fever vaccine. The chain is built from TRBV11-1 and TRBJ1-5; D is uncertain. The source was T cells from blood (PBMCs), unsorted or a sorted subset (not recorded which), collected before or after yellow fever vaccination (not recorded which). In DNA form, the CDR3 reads TGTGCCAGCAGCTGCCGGGATCAGCCCCAGCATTTT. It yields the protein CASSCRDQPQHF. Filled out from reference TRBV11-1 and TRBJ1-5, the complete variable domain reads EAEVAQSPRYKITEKSQAVAFWCDPISGHATLYWYRQILGQGPELLVQFQDESVVDDSQLPKDRFSAERLKGVDSTLKIQPAELGDSAMYLCASSCRDQPQHFGDGTRLSIL.